One TCR beta chain is described in this entry. Its cognate antigen is unknown. The CDR3 is 15 amino acids. V lost 1 base and J lost 2, with 10 bases in between. Germline CDR1 reads SGDLS; CDR2 reads YYNGEE. The repertoire was sequenced with immunoSEQ multiplex PCR; TCRdb's copy has only in-frame clones and lacks some. The table has about 160,000 clones, about 90% seen once; the top ten hold around 3%. The data were obtained in a study of cytomegalovirus exposure and HLA in healthy donors. In the study overall: Per a later analysis, the roughly 700 first-cohort and some 130 validation repertoires shared one platform.

General study results and limits: The TCR clusters that emerged in the first cohort tended, a later analysis found, to co-occur in the approximately 120 validation repertoires. There were some public TCRs occurring in many donors, but most TCR sequences were rare.

The origin of this receptor is a young woman in good health and CMV-seropositive. Sequencing was performed on PBMCs. This chain joins TRBV9 and TRBJ2-1; perhaps TRBD1 as D (5 bases). The CDR3 sequence is CASSVQGMPYNEQFF. In DNA, the CDR3 is TGTGCCAGCAGCGTACAGGGTATGCCCTACAATGAGCAGTTCTTC.